Presented here are 16 T cell receptor beta chains from one specimen sequenced in a study of CD4+ T cells in melanoma. Sequencing used immunoSEQ multiplex PCR; TCRdb keeps in-frame clones, though not all of them. The sample lists about 140,000 clones, around 90% occurring once. These receptors originate from a human donor with melanoma.

The CDR3 region has the DNA TGTGCCAGCAGCTTTGGCGGGCCCCATCAGCCCCAGCATTTT. Amino acid sequence: CASSFGGPHQPQHF. The V and J genes are TRBV7-9 and TRBJ1-5; D call uncertain. V was trimmed by 3 bases and J by 5 bases, leaving 11 bases between them. Germline lookup yields CDR1 SEHNR and CDR2 FQNEAQ (reference sequence). The CDR3 is 14 amino acids. Supplemented by reference TRBV7-9 and TRBJ1-5, the full variable domain reads DTGVSQNPRHKITKRGQNVTFRCDPISEHNRLYWYRQTLGQGPEFLTYFQNEAQLEKSRLLSDRFSAERPKGSFSTLEIQRTEQGDSAMYLCASSFGGPHQPQHFGDGTRLSIL.

CDR3: CASSGDRVNVTQYF. CDR3 coding DNA: TGTGCCAGCAGCGGGGACAGGGTCAATGTGACCCAGTACTTC. The gene calls are TRBV11-2 and TRBJ2-5; the match to TRBD1 covers 9 bases. The CDR3 has 14 amino acids. Germline V gene lookup returns CDR1 SGHAT and CDR2 FQNNGV. Unmatched junction bases numbered 8, after V lost 5 bases and J lost 7 bases. The full variable domain, rest sourced from reference TRBV11-2 and TRBJ2-5, is EAGVAQSPRYKIIEKRQSVAFWCNPISGHATLYWYQQILGQGPKLLIQFQNNGVVDDSQLPKDRFSAERLKGVDSTLKIQPAKLEDSAVYLCASSGDRVNVTQYFGPGTRLLVL.

J is TRBJ2-3 and V is TRBV5-4; maybe TRBD1 (5 bases). V was shortened by 0 bases and J by 1 base, with 9 bases between the two germline ends. CDR3 size: 15 residues. The germline V gene encodes CDR1 SGHNT and CDR2 YYREEE (reference sequence). CDR3 nucleotide sequence: TGTGCCAGCAGCTTGGGACAGTGGGGCACAGATACGCAGTATTTT. Amino acids: CASSLGQWGTDTQYF.

The chain has TRBV27 and TRBJ1-3; D gene ambiguous. Per germline, CDR1 MNHEY and CDR2 SMNVEV (reference sequence). This CDR3 has 15 amino acids. The ends were cut back, 8 bases at V and 2 bases at J, with 16 bases in the middle. The CDR3: CASQPFGVPGNTIYF. Written as DNA, the CDR3 is TGTGCCAGCCAACCTTTTGGGGTGCCTGGAAACACCATATATTTT.

This clone was seen only once. This chain connects TRBV5-1 to TRBJ2-7, with D possibly being TRBD1 (5 bases). The V end was cut by 0 bases, the J end by 2 bases, with 18 bases between. CDR1 is SGHRS and CDR2 is YFSETQ in the germline V gene. CDR3 size: 17 residues. The CDR3 here is CASSLENRTLSTYEQYF. The CDR3 nucleotides read TGCGCCAGCAGCTTGGAAAACAGGACCTTATCAACCTACGAGCAGTACTTC. Supplemented by reference TRBV5-1 and TRBJ2-7, the full variable domain reads KAGVTQTPRYLIKTRGQQVTLSCSPISGHRSVSWYQQTPGQGLQFLFEYFSETQRNKGNFPGRFSGRQFSNSRSEMNVSTLELGDSALYLCASSLENRTLSTYEQYFGPGTRLTVT.

V and J are TRBV30 and TRBJ2-5; either TRBD1 or TRBD2 may supply D (5 bases each). The CDR3 is 13 amino acids. The germline V gene has CDR1 GTSNPN and CDR2 SVGIG (reference sequence). The germline V and J ends were trimmed by 6 bases and 7 bases, with 18 bases remaining between them. The DNA for the CDR3 is TGTGCCTGCAACAAGGGGCCTGAGGGGACCCAGTACTTC. Residues: CACNKGPEGTQYF.

There are a few counts of this clone. V gene TRBV19 combines with J gene TRBJ2-2; TRBD1 might be the D (5 bases). Trimming removed 4 bases at V and 0 bases at J, with 15 bases between. There are 17 residues in the CDR3. Per the germline V gene, CDR1 is LNHDA and CDR2 is SQIVND (reference sequence). DNA of the CDR3: TGTGCCAGTAGTAAGAAGGTGGGCAGGGCGAACACCGGGGAGCTGTTTTTT. This gives the protein CASSKKVGRANTGELFF.

Regarding this clone: Within the sample, other DNA sequences also encode this same CDR3. This chain joins TRBV30 and TRBJ2-3; D possibly matches TRBD1 or TRBD2 (7 bases each). This CDR3 has 15 amino acids. The V end was cut by 0 bases, the J end by 6 bases, with 16 bases between. Looked up from germline, CDR1 is GTSNPN and CDR2 is SVGIG (reference sequence). DNA for the CDR3: TGTGCCTGGAGTGTACTGGGAGGGGGCGGCGATACGCAGTATTTT. This codes for CAWSVLGGGGDTQYF.

The chain is built from TRBV7-9 and TRBJ2-1, with 9 nucleotides matching TRBD1. V trimming: 4 bases; J trimming: 8 bases; junction bases outside the gene matches: 15. The CDR3 sequence is 17 residues long. Germline CDR1 is SEHNR and CDR2 is FQNEAQ (reference sequence). The CDR3 DNA is TGTGCCAGCAGCTACCTTCCCGGGACAGGGTATGTCGATGAGCAGTTCTTC. This encodes CASSYLPGTGYVDEQFF.

This clone occurred a few times. The chain has TRBV10-2 and TRBJ1-4; tentatively, D is TRBD1 (5 bases). This CDR3 is 12 amino acids long. Trimming stripped 8 bases from V and 6 bases from J, with 10 bases between. Germline V gene sequence: CDR1 WSHSY, CDR2 SAAADI. This chain's CDR3 is CASGRADEKLFF. The CDR3 DNA follows: TGCGCCAGCGGCAGGGCGGATGAAAAACTGTTTTTT.

This chain connects TRBV6-7 to TRBJ1-1; no definite D call. TRBV6-7 is classed as an ORF, of uncertain function. Trimming removed 5 bases from V and 1 base from J, with 17 bases in between. CDR3 length equals 16 residues. The CDR3 loop reads CASSNALGRGNTEAFF. CDR3 DNA sequence: TGTGCCAGCAGTAACGCTCTAGGACGCGGGAACACTGAAGCTTTCTTT.

The V gene is TRBV18, the J gene TRBJ2-3; the D gene is possibly TRBD1 (5 bases). Germline CDR1 and CDR2: KGHSH and LQKENI. Trimming took off 3 bases at V and 2 bases at J, with 9 bases between the two ends. CDR3 length: 14 residues. CDR3 protein: CASSPQTATDTQYF. The DNA for the CDR3 is TGTGCCAGCTCACCGCAGACAGCCACAGATACGCAGTATTTT.

This chain links TRBV29-1 with TRBJ2-7; perhaps TRBD2 as D (6 bases). This CDR3 has 11 amino acids. V was shortened by 4 bases and J by 6 bases, with 10 bases between the two germline ends. Per germline, CDR1 SQVTM and CDR2 ANQGSEA. CDR3 sequence: CSVVKGGEQYF. Here the CDR3 DNA reads TGCAGCGTTGTTAAGGGAGGCGAGCAGTACTTC.

This clone appeared a few times. The chain employs TRBV30 and TRBJ1-1, with D uncertain. The V end was cut by 0 bases, the J end by 2 bases, with 7 bases between. CDR3 length equals 13 residues. Germline CDR1 is GTSNPN and CDR2 is SVGIG (reference sequence). In DNA, the CDR3 is TGTGCCTGGAGTGTATCGGTCAACACTGAAGCTTTCTTT. This gives the protein CAWSVSVNTEAFF.

This clone was observed a handful of times. The gene calls are TRBV27 and TRBJ1-2, with 7 bases matching TRBD1. The CDR3 consists of 14 residues. Per germline, CDR1 MNHEY and CDR2 SMNVEV (reference sequence). Trimming cost V 4 bases and J 6 bases; bases outside gene matches: 8. Here the CDR3 DNA reads TGTGCCAGCAGTTCCTTAGACAGGGCCCATGGCTACACCTTC. It translates to CASSSLDRAHGYTF.

The rearrangement uses TRBV27 and TRBJ1-6, with unresolved D. Deletions cut 8 bases from V and 7 bases from J, with 21 bases between. Germline lookup yields CDR1 MNHEY and CDR2 SMNVEV (reference sequence). CDR3 length: 16 amino acids. Written as DNA, the CDR3 is TGTGCCAGCGGCCCAAACCGGGCCCCAATCAATTCACCCCTCCACTTT. It encodes CASGPNRAPINSPLHF.